Sequencing of this TCR beta chain was carried out in a study of blood T cell repertoires in COVID-19. For the study at large: Sites across the United States, Italy and Spain contributed samples from acute and convalescent COVID-19.

The CDR3 covers 16 residues. After removal of 6 bases from V and 4 bases from J, the junction contained 8 bases not matched to a gene. The germline V gene encodes CDR1 SNHLY and CDR2 FYNNEI. Original processing notes: By means of reference gene primer amplification, nucleated cell counts were estimated. The method was immunoSEQ multiplex PCR; TCRdb's version includes in-frame clones alone and lacks a portion of them. That table is the source of V, J and clone size, and D and trimming were worked out from the DNA. Here the sample spans 150,000 to 200,000 clones, 70% to 90% being singletons. This receptor was identified in a man in his fifties or sixties with COVID-19, enrolled during active disease. The sample was peripheral blood. V usage is TRBV2 and J usage is TRBJ2-1, with 11 bases identical to TRBD2. The CDR3 nucleotides read TGTGCCAGCAGCAAAGGCACTAGCGGGGGTTACAATGAGCAGTTCTTC. Translating it yields CASSKGTSGGYNEQFF.